This T cell receptor beta chain comes out of a study of blood T cell repertoires in COVID-19. Original processing methods: Reference gene primer amplification in the assay estimated nucleated cell counts. The protocol was immunoSEQ multiplex PCR, while the TCRdb copy is restricted to in-frame clones and leaves out a portion. V and J calls and clone size are as listed in that table; D and trimming were resolved from the DNA. Counted here are about 71,000 clones, about 80% occurring once; the ten biggest clones make up roughly an eighth. This TCR was recovered from an elderly woman with acute or convalescent COVID-19. The sequenced sample consisted of peripheral blood.

The CDR3: CSVEFLAVPYEQYF. DNA of the CDR3: TGCAGCGTTGAATTCCTAGCTGTGCCCTACGAGCAGTACTTC. The chain uses TRBV29-1 and TRBJ2-7; D may be TRBD2 (5 bases). V dropped 2 bases and J dropped 2 bases, with 13 bases sitting between them. Germline V lookup: CDR1 SQVTM, CDR2 ANQGSEA. This CDR3 spans 14 amino acids.